These T cell receptor beta chains were read from a single sample in a study of T cells after posttransplantation cyclophosphamide. The table came from immunoSEQ multiplex PCR; TCRdb's copy has only in-frame clones and leaves some out. This sample comprises 30,000 to 40,000 clones, none seen once only. Sequencing was carried out using PBMCs. Receptors originate from a man aged 45-65 years in good health, CMV-negative, and a related stem cell transplant donor. CDR3s leave out the opening cysteine and the closing phenylalanine or tryptophan.

v_call cdr3_aa
TRBV5-5 ASSLGGRLTEAF
TRBV5-1 ASSLRVQETQY
TRBV18 ASSPGSSGANVLT
TRBV5-6 ASSRFPDTQY
TRBV11-3 ASSLRGTVTDTQY
TRBV13 ASSLALAGPTGELF
TRBV12-1 ASTSEVGQSVNSTDTQY
TRBV27 ASSVRGGPATNVLT
TRBV6-1 ASSESGHNQPQH
TRBV10-1 AGKMTANTEAF
TRBV6-7 ASSYSASDRGSYNEQF
TRBV7-2 ASSLVGTDSNQPQH
TRBV6-6 ASRETDYNEQF
TRBV9 ASSVTGNGNIQY
TRBV6-1 ASTLVQGIETQY
TRBV19 ASSPSDRGREQY
TRBV18 ASSPPSGRNTEAF
TRBV6-1 ASSEFPSGGAKDTQY
TRBV19 ASRTGGYNEQF
TRBV11-3 ASSLGGGNTEAF
TRBV27 ASKTSGRHSYEQY
TRBV27 ASSLRQSSYEQY
TRBV28 ASTQNRVYNEQF
TRBV19 ASYRGPGYGYT
TRBV5-6 ASSLRQGWHTGELF
TRBV30 AWSVKSAETQY
TRBV7-9 ASRPGTGLFRELF
TRBV5-1 ASSLLGTSGAEQF
TRBV6-5 ASSRTGGTYEQY
TRBV9 ASSVQGGNQPQH
TRBV9 ASSPRQDNTEAF
TRBV7-7 ASSFLAESTDTQY
TRBV4-3 ASSQSLPGQAYEQY
TRBV11-3 ASSRDSAGEQY
TRBV6-5 ASSYSTGNTEAF
TRBV6-1 ASSALGQNQPLNTEAF